This T cell receptor beta chain was observed in a study of blood T cell repertoires in COVID-19. For the study at large: The samples span acute and convalescent COVID-19 from the United States, Italy and Spain. T cells, B-cell-depleted T cells, or PBMCs provided the cDNA or gDNA that served as material.

Original processing notes: Reference gene primer amplification in the assay estimated nucleated cell counts. Using immunoSEQ multiplex PCR, the repertoire was profiled, and TCRdb retains in-frame clones only, with some absent. That table furnishes V, J and clone size, whereas the DNA furnished D and trimming. Among about 270,000 clones listed, 86% were seen once. Germline lookup yields CDR1 MNHNY and CDR2 SVGAGI (reference sequence). The CDR3 extends over 13 amino acids. The ends lost 6 bases at V and 5 bases at J; junction bases unmatched: 4. This receptor was obtained from a man in his forties with active or convalescent COVID-19. The sample consisted of peripheral blood. The chain has TRBV6-6 and TRBJ1-2, with 9 nucleotides matching TRBD1. This CDR3 reads CASRGTGLYGYTF. The CDR3 bases are TGTGCCAGCAGAGGGACAGGGTTGTATGGCTACACCTTC.